This is a list of T cell receptor beta chains from one sample in a study of blood T cell repertoires in COVID-19. The assay was immunoSEQ multiplex PCR, and TCRdb's table has in-frame clones only and misses some. Of 150,000 to 200,000 clones in the sample, about 89% were seen once. Specimen: peripheral blood. These receptors came from a man aged 65 to 85 with acute or convalescent COVID-19. CDR3s include the opening cysteine and the closing phenylalanine or tryptophan. The order of the fields is D gene, J gene, V gene, CDR3 DNA, CDR3 protein. A D gene is named only where the DNA matches it firmly.

D: TRBD1
J: TRBJ2-3
V: TRBV10-3
DNA: TGTGCCATCAGTGGCCAGACAGGGGGTAGCGATACGCAGTATTTT
CDR3: CAISGQTGGSDTQYF

D: -
J: TRBJ2-5
V: TRBV5-1
DNA: TGCGCCAGCAGCATGGCCCGGTCGGAGACCCAGTACTTC
CDR3: CASSMARSETQYF

D: TRBD2
J: TRBJ2-3
V: TRBV9
DNA: TGTGCCAGCAGCGCCCTAGCGGGATGGGCGGATACGCAGTATTTT
CDR3: CASSALAGWADTQYF

D: -
J: TRBJ1-1
V: TRBV3-1/TRBV3-2
DNA: TGTGCCAGCAGCCAAGGTCCCGGGGGAGACACTGAAGCTTTCTTT
CDR3: CASSQGPGGDTEAFF

D: -
J: TRBJ2-2
V: TRBV5-4
DNA: TGTGCCAGCAGCGACTTAGTTGTTGACCGGGACACCGGGGAGCTGTTTTTT
CDR3: CASSDLVVDRDTGELFF

D: -
J: TRBJ1-2
V: TRBV12-3/TRBV12-4
DNA: TGTGCCAGCAGTTTCGAGTTTTATGGCTACACCTTC
CDR3: CASSFEFYGYTF

D: -
J: TRBJ2-4
V: TRBV5-8
DNA: TGTGCCAGCAGCCCCGACTTGCGAAGGGGCATTCAGTACTTC
CDR3: CASSPDLRRGIQYF

D: -
J: TRBJ1-1
V: TRBV5-5
DNA: TGTGCCAGCAGCTTGGTTGGCCGGGGCACTGAAGCTTTCTTT
CDR3: CASSLVGRGTEAFF

D: -
J: TRBJ2-7
V: TRBV9
DNA: TGTGCCAGCAGCTCGCTTGGGGAGACCTACGAGCAGTACTTC
CDR3: CASSSLGETYEQYF

D: -
J: TRBJ1-4
V: TRBV4-3
DNA: TGCGCCAGCAGCCAAGAATCACCCGGCAGAGGGGAAAAACTGTTTTTT
CDR3: CASSQESPGRGEKLFF

D: TRBD1
J: TRBJ1-2
V: TRBV6-5
DNA: TGTGCCAGCAGTACCCCGACAGGGTACGACTATGGCTACACCTTC
CDR3: CASSTPTGYDYGYTF

D: -
J: TRBJ1-4
V: TRBV28
DNA: TGTGCCAGCAGCCCCGCAGTGGAAAAACTGTTTTTT
CDR3: CASSPAVEKLFF

D: TRBD2
J: TRBJ2-2
V: TRBV28
DNA: TGTGCCAGCAATAGCGGGGGGAGGGGCACCGGGGAGCTGTTTTTT
CDR3: CASNSGGRGTGELFF